The clone carrying this T cell receptor beta chain was found a few times. Its target is unknown. This specimen comes from a study of T cell repertoires in cytomegalovirus infection. Study as a whole: CMV epitopes that were recently identified and HLA-C-restricted were used alongside well-studied HLA-B-restricted ones. Indicated by public TCR beta signatures were CMV infection and matching HLA type.

The CDR3 is made up of 15 amino acids. With V trimmed by 6 bases and J by 3 bases, 7 bases remained unmatched. Germline V gene sequence: CDR1 DFQATT, CDR2 SNEGSKA (reference sequence). MiXCR, run by TCRdb on the reads, gives a single entry per CDR3 protein. The sample lists fewer than 350,000 distinct CDR3 sequences; approximately 32% were seen once. The sequence was collected from a human donor in good health (CMV status not recorded). Some clones in this sample may be carry-over from other donors' samples. The chain couples TRBV20-1 to TRBJ2-7, with 14 positions matching TRBD2. The sample consisted of cultured PBMCs, taken from culture after CMV antigen stimulation. CDR3 protein: CSAQPGLAGDYEQYF. For the CDR3, the DNA is TGCAGTGCCCAACCGGGACTAGCGGGGGACTACGAGCAGTACTTC.